A single sample gave rise to the 28 T cell receptor beta chains below, sequenced in a study of T cell repertoires in cytomegalovirus infection (dated by TCRdb to about 2019). Explained via the paper, the treatment or condition label denotes: in vitro stimulation with specific CMV peptide epitopes to enrich CMV-specific T cells. TCRdb records Illumina HiSeq 1500 as the sequencer. TCRdb trimmed the raw reads at Q25, called clones with MiXCR and kept productive beta chains. Entries that share a CDR3 protein sequence are merged under the most common genes and DNA. The sample table lists 230,000 or so distinct CDR3 sequences, about 39% of them with a count of one. The top ten constitute 59% of the sample. Their antigen targets remain unknown. The sample was CD8+ T cells from cultured PBMCs, taken from culture after CMV antigen stimulation. The receptor set was obtained from a human donor in good health (CMV status not recorded). Some clones in this sample may be carry-over from other donors' samples.

The V and J genes are TRBV7-9 and TRBJ2-5; D is perhaps TRBD1 (6 bases). This CDR3 has 14 amino acids. Germline CDR1 SEHNR, CDR2 FQNEAQ (reference sequence). V was trimmed by 0 bases and J by 4 bases, leaving 9 bases between them. The CDR3 bases are TGTGCCAGCAGCTTAGCGTTAGGGGGAGAGACCCAGTACTTC. Translated, it gives CASSLALGGETQYF.

In this sample, this clonotype turned up a few times. The chain employs TRBV9 and TRBJ1-6, with no clear D. CDR3 size: 16 residues. In germline, CDR1 is SGDLS, CDR2 YYNGEE. Trimming pared 6 bases from V and 4 bases from J, leaving 17 bases between. DNA of the CDR3: TGTGCCAGCACTGACACCGAAGGATTTTATAATTCACCCCTCCACTTT. Its protein is CASTDTEGFYNSPLHF. Based on the CDR3 plus reference TRBV9 and TRBJ1-6, the full variable domain is DSGVTQTPKHLITATGQRVTLRCSPRSGDLSVYWYQQSLDQGLQFLIQYYNGEERAKGNILERFSAQQFPDLHSELNLSSLELGDSALYFCASTDTEGFYNSPLHFGNGTRLTVT.

In this sample, this clonotype turned up a few times. The rearrangement links TRBV11-2 to TRBJ2-4, with 7 nucleotides matching TRBD1. This CDR3 comprises 12 residues. Germline V lookup: CDR1 SGHAT, CDR2 FQNNGV. Trimming took 4 bases from V and 7 from J; bases not matched to a gene: 1. In DNA, the CDR3 is TGTGCCAGCAGCTCGACAGGGAACATTCAGTACTTC. Translating gives CASSSTGNIQYF.

A few counts support this clonotype. The chain combines TRBV20-1 with TRBJ2-7; 8 bases align to TRBD2. The junction had 6 bases not matched to a gene; V was cut back by 6 bases and J by 2 bases. The CDR3 contains 13 residues. Germline V gives CDR1 DFQATT, CDR2 SNEGSKA (reference sequence). The CDR3 loop is CSAGTREPYEQYF. CDR3 nucleotides: TGCAGTGCCGGGACTAGGGAACCCTACGAGCAGTACTTC.

J is TRBJ1-1 and V is TRBV19; 9 nucleotides match TRBD1. Looked up from germline, CDR1 is LNHDA and CDR2 is SQIVND (reference sequence). This CDR3 contains 14 residues. The junction had 4 bases not matched to a gene; V was cut back by 7 bases and J by 1 base. CDR3 sequence (DNA): TGTGCCAGTACTTTGGGACAGGGGAACACTGAAGCTTTCTTT. Translating gives CASTLGQGNTEAFF.

This clonotype has a count of ten or more. As DNA, the CDR3 is TGTGCCAGCAGTGAAAGTGTCTCGGATACCGGGGAGCTGTTTTTT. Translation gives CASSESVSDTGELFF. This chain uses TRBV6-1 with TRBJ2-2; D is uncertain. Trimming stripped 2 bases from V and 5 bases from J, with 12 bases between. Germline V gene lookup returns CDR1 MNHNS and CDR2 SASEGT. The CDR3 contains 15 residues.

The V and J genes are TRBV6-6 and TRBJ1-1; D not resolved. Germline V lookup: CDR1 MNHNY, CDR2 SVGAGI (reference sequence). Trimming cost V 9 bases and J 5 bases, with 10 bases left between them. The CDR3 is 11 residues long. DNA for the CDR3: TGTGCCAGTCAGGAGCCGACTGAAGCTTTCTTT. It yields the protein CASQEPTEAFF.

The gene calls are TRBV27 and TRBJ1-6, with D possibly matching TRBD1 (6 bases). The germline CDR1 and CDR2 sequences are MNHEY and SMNVEV (reference sequence). CDR3 length: 13 residues. Trimming removed 8 bases from V and 10 bases from J, with 15 bases in between. The CDR3 spells CASLPGAGSPLHF. In DNA form, the CDR3 reads TGTGCCAGCCTTCCAGGGGCAGGCTCACCCCTCCACTTT.

The chain uses TRBV27 and TRBJ1-6; 7 bases match TRBD1. Germline V lookup: CDR1 MNHEY, CDR2 SMNVEV (reference sequence). CDR3 length equals 14 residues. Trimming at V came to 6 bases and at J to 7 bases, leaving 6 bases not matched to a gene. The CDR3 bases are TGTGCCAGCAGCCTGGGACAGTTCAATTCACCCCTCCACTTT. Its translation: CASSLGQFNSPLHF.

The V and J genes are TRBV12-3 or TRBV12-4 and TRBJ2-1; 8 bases align to TRBD2. Trimming cost V 5 bases and J 4 bases; bases outside gene matches: 10. The CDR3 contains 16 residues. CDR3 DNA sequence: TGTGCCAGCAGTCCCCGTGGTAGCGGGATTTACAATGAGCAGTTCTTC. Translating it yields CASSPRGSGIYNEQFF.

The CDR3, as DNA: TGTGCCAGCAGCCGGACAGGGGGCGGGTACGAGCAGTACTTC. Its protein is CASSRTGGGYEQYF. The rearrangement uses TRBV7-2 and TRBJ2-7, with 11 positions matching TRBD1. Per germline, CDR1 SGHTA and CDR2 FQGNSA. The CDR3 totals 14 residues. J was trimmed by 4 bases and V by 5 bases; bases with no gene match: 4.

The chain is built from TRBV7-8 and TRBJ2-7; D ambiguous. Trimming removed 0 bases at V and 4 bases at J, with 13 bases between. The germline gives CDR1 SGHVS, CDR2 FQNEAQ. The CDR3 covers 15 residues. In DNA, the CDR3 is TGTGCCAGCAGCTTAGCATCGTCAGCGAAATACGAGCAGTACTTC. Residues: CASSLASSAKYEQYF.

This clonotype was detected only once. The rearrangement uses TRBV10-3 and TRBJ2-2, with 9 bases aligning to TRBD2. CDR1 and CDR2 from the germline V gene are ENHRY and SYGVKD. V was clipped by 9 bases and J by 5 bases; unmatched bases: 10. The CDR3 is made up of 15 amino acids. The CDR3 reads CAIKLSGRSTGELFF. CDR3 nucleotide sequence: TGTGCCATAAAGCTTAGCGGGAGATCGACCGGGGAGCTGTTTTTT.

In regard to this clonotype: This may be a read error: a much more frequent sequence differs by one nucleotide. The chain combines TRBV7-8 with TRBJ2-5, with a possible D match to TRBD2 (6 bases). The V end was cut by 5 bases, the J end by 3 bases, with 16 bases between. Germline CDR1 reads SGHVS; CDR2 reads FQNEAQ. This CDR3 is built from 15 residues. CDR3 DNA sequence: TGTGCCAGCAGCGCCACCCGGGACTTCAAAGAGACCCAGTACTTC. Protein product: CASSATRDFKETQYF.

This chain joins TRBV7-6 and TRBJ1-2, with 8 bases fitting TRBD1. The V segment lost 1 base and the J segment 2 bases; nucleotides outside the gene matches: 6. The germline gives CDR1 SGHVS, CDR2 FNYEAQ. The CDR3 length is 16 residues. The CDR3 nucleotides read TGTGCCAGCAGCTTAGGGGCGCAGGGGGCGAACTATGGCTACACCTTC. This gives the protein CASSLGAQGANYGYTF.

The gene calls are TRBV7-9 and TRBJ2-1, with a possible D match to TRBD1 (6 bases). This CDR3 comprises 16 residues. Germline lookup yields CDR1 SEHNR and CDR2 FQNEAQ (reference sequence). Trimming took 5 bases from V and 0 from J, leaving 14 bases between them. CDR3 nucleotide sequence: TGTGCCAGCAGCCCCGGACAGACGAGCTCCTACAATGAGCAGTTCTTC. Translating it yields CASSPGQTSSYNEQFF.

The rearrangement links TRBV25-1 to TRBJ1-2, with TRBD1 matching over 7 bases. Per germline, CDR1 MGHDK and CDR2 SYGVNS. V lost 2 bases to trimming and J lost 2 bases; unmatched junction nucleotides: 5. This CDR3 is 15 amino acids long. CDR3 nucleotide sequence: TGTGCCAGCAGTGAAAACGACAGGGAAAACTATGGCTACACCTTC. Its protein is CASSENDRENYGYTF.

There are many counts of this clonotype. V gene TRBV7-8 combines with J gene TRBJ1-1; 7 nucleotides line up with TRBD1. Germline V gene data show CDR1 as SGHVS and CDR2 as FQNEAQ. Losses at the gene ends were 5 bases for V and 3 bases for J; bases not matched to a gene: 9. The CDR3 runs 15 residues. Here the CDR3 DNA reads TGTGCCAGCAGCCTAGGAGGACAGGTCTACACTGAAGCTTTCTTT. It is translated as CASSLGGQVYTEAFF.

The chain has TRBV4-2 and TRBJ1-5; TRBD1 might be the D (5 bases). V was cut by 0 bases and J by 1 base, with 13 bases left in between. The CDR3 covers 17 residues. CDR1 and CDR2 from the germline V gene are LGHNA and YNFKEQ. CDR3 sequence (DNA): TGTGCCAGCAGCCAAGAGGTAAGGGAGGGGAGCAATCAGCCCCAGCATTTT. Translation: CASSQEVREGSNQPQHF.

This clonotype came up once. The chain joins TRBV7-6 to TRBJ2-5; TRBD1 or TRBD2 may be the D gene (6 bases each). V was pared by 4 bases and J by 5 bases, with 17 bases between. CDR1 is SGHVS, CDR2 FNYEAQ, per germline. This CDR3 region has 15 residues. Here the CDR3 reads CASSWGETGRETQYF. Here the CDR3 DNA reads TGTGCCAGCAGCTGGGGCGAAACAGGGAGGGAGACCCAGTACTTC.

This clonotype was seen a few times. Here the CDR3 reads CASSDRGQGAPETQYF. The CDR3 coding sequence is TGCGCCAGCAGCGATCGCGGACAGGGGGCGCCGGAGACCCAGTACTTC. V gene TRBV5-1 combines with J gene TRBJ2-5, with 11 positions matching TRBD1. Germline V gene data show CDR1 as SGHRS and CDR2 as YFSETQ. V lost 4 bases and J lost 5; bases outside the gene matches: 10. The CDR3 loop spans 16 amino acids.

The chain employs TRBV7-3 and TRBJ2-1; 8 bases fit TRBD2. The V gene's germline CDR1 is SGHTA and CDR2 FQGTGA. This CDR3 contains 12 residues. V was clipped by 5 bases and J by 9 bases; unmatched bases: 3. The CDR3: CASSLSGTEQFF. The CDR3 DNA sequence: TGTGCCAGCAGCCTTAGCGGGACTGAGCAGTTCTTC.

This clonotype has only one observation. The chain couples TRBV7-4 to TRBJ2-6; the D call may be TRBD1 or TRBD2 (5 bases each). Germline CDR1 SGHVT, CDR2 SQSDAQ. This CDR3 region has 16 residues. V shed 4 bases and J shed 5 bases, with 15 bases lying between them. CDR3 sequence (DNA): TGTGCCAGCAGCTATCCGAGGGACGGGTGGGCCAACGTCCTGACTTTC. Translation gives CASSYPRDGWANVLTF. The whole variable domain, filled in from reference TRBV7-4 and TRBJ2-6, reads GAGVSQSPRYKVAKRGRDVALRCDSISGHVTLYWYRQTLGQGSEVLTYSQSDAQRDKSGRPSGRFSAERPERSVSTLKIQRTEQGDSAVYLCASSYPRDGWANVLTFGAGSRLTVL.

This clonotype came up many times. This chain links TRBV27 with TRBJ1-1; the D is unclear. The CDR3 has 13 residues. The V gene's germline CDR1 is MNHEY and CDR2 SMNVEV (reference sequence). V gave up 0 bases and J gave up 0 bases, with 2 bases separating them. CDR3 in amino acids: CASSLSVNTEAFF. CDR3 nucleotides: TGTGCCAGCAGTTTATCAGTGAACACTGAAGCTTTCTTT.

The V call is TRBV12-3 or TRBV12-4, the J call TRBJ1-6; 7 nucleotides agree with TRBD1. The junction had 11 bases not matched to a gene; V was cut back by 5 bases and J by 4 bases. The CDR3 is made up of 17 amino acids. The CDR3 loop reads CASSLTSGTAYNSPLHF. The DNA for the CDR3 is TGTGCCAGCAGTCTCACTTCCGGGACAGCTTATAATTCACCCCTCCACTTT.

The genes are TRBV7-8 and TRBJ1-5; 11 bases match TRBD1. This CDR3 has 18 residues. The V gene's germline CDR1 is SGHVS and CDR2 FQNEAQ. The ends lost 0 bases at V and 2 bases at J; junction bases unmatched: 6. Written as DNA, the CDR3 is TGTGCCAGCAGCTTAGCTGGGACAGGGGGGACGGGCAATCAGCCCCAGCATTTT. It codes for CASSLAGTGGTGNQPQHF. Using reference TRBV7-8 and TRBJ1-5 for the parts outside the CDR3, the full variable domain is GAGVSQSPRYKVAKRGQDVALRCDPISGHVSLFWYQQALGQGPEFLTYFQNEAQLDKSGLPSDRFFAERPEGSVSTLKIQRTQQEDSAVYLCASSLAGTGGTGNQPQHFGDGTRLSIL.

Ten or more counts support this clonotype. The chain joins TRBV12-3 or TRBV12-4 to TRBJ1-5; 7 nucleotides align to TRBD1. V was pared by 7 bases and J by 7 bases, with 28 bases of the junction left unmatched. The CDR3 loop spans 20 amino acids. CDR3 protein: CASTASHRQTGWGLGQPQHF. For the CDR3, the DNA is TGTGCCAGCACCGCGTCCCATCGACAGACAGGGTGGGGGCTGGGCCAGCCCCAGCATTTT.

This clonotype was counted only a few times. The chain is built from TRBV5-6 and TRBJ2-1, with TRBD2 identical over 15 bases. The germline gives CDR1 SGHDT, CDR2 YYEEEE. With 5 bases clipped from V and 9 bases from J, the junction kept 12 bases outside the gene matches. The CDR3 is made up of 17 amino acids. The CDR3 DNA reads as TGTGCCAGCAGACCTGGAGGGACTAGCGGGAGGAGGGGTGAGCAGTTCTTC. Protein sequence: CASRPGGTSGRRGEQFF.